These 7 T cell receptor beta chains were all obtained from the same sample, sequenced in a study of low-dose radiotherapy and immunotherapy resistance in tumors. Indicated time point: after trial treatment. Sample treatment: LDRT plus nivolumab, ipilimumab, low-dose cyclophosphamide and aspirin (RACIN trial). Gene-specific TRAV and TRBV primers were used for first-strand cDNA, covering alpha and beta chains. The TCRs were subjected to amplification over approximately 18 PCR cycles employing a constant-region primer in conjunction with a V-primer adapter. TCRdb processed the reads anew with MiXCR; each CDR3 protein has one entry. This sample carries approximately 80,000 distinct CDR3 sequences, around a sixth of them seen once, and the ten largest clones take approximately 1.5%. The input for sequencing was PBMCs, taken after low-dose radiotherapy plus immunotherapy. These receptor sequences come from a male donor with prostate cancer.

The V call is TRBV27, the J call TRBJ2-5, with TRBD1 matching 8 bases. Trimming removed 5 bases from V and 5 bases from J; junction bases left unmatched: 10. The CDR3 consists of 15 residues. Germline V gives CDR1 MNHEY, CDR2 SMNVEV (reference sequence). As DNA, the CDR3 is TGTGCCAGCAGTCTCACCAGGGGGCGTGCGGAGACCCAGTACTTC. Protein: CASSLTRGRAETQYF.

The V gene is TRBV10-2, the J gene TRBJ2-7; D is uncertain. V was shortened by 0 bases and J by 6 bases, with 6 bases between the two germline ends. The CDR3 extends over 12 amino acids. Germline V gene lookup returns CDR1 WSHSY and CDR2 SAAADI. The CDR3 protein is CASSESGSEQYF. CDR3 nucleotide sequence: TGCGCCAGCAGTGAGTCGGGTTCCGAGCAGTACTTC.

This clonotype was recorded many times. This chain connects TRBV7-2 to TRBJ1-3; 7 nucleotides agree with TRBD1. CDR3 length: 19 residues. CDR1 SGHTA and CDR2 FQGNSA come from the germline V gene. V lost 1 base, J lost 2 bases, and 14 bases stayed unmatched. As DNA, the CDR3 is TGTGCCAGCAGCTTAGAAGGGGTCGGCAGGGGGTATACTGGAAACACCATATATTTT. Protein: CASSLEGVGRGYTGNTIYF. The full variable domain, rest sourced from reference TRBV7-2 and TRBJ1-3, is GAGVSQSPSNKVTEKGKDVELRCDPISGHTALYWYRQSLGQGLEFLIYFQGNSAPDKSGLPSDRFSAERTGGSVSTLTIQRTQQEDSAVYLCASSLEGVGRGYTGNTIYFGEGSWLTVV.

This clonotype was recorded at least ten times. The chain joins TRBV7-8 to TRBJ1-1; weak D call: TRBD1 (5 bases). The CDR3 runs to 13 residues. Per the germline V gene, CDR1 is SGHVS and CDR2 is FQNEAQ. V dropped 1 base and J dropped 5 bases, with 8 bases sitting between them. The CDR3 sequence is CASSLVRGTEAFF. In DNA, the CDR3 is TGTGCCAGCAGCTTAGTAAGGGGAACTGAAGCTTTCTTT.

There are many counts of this clonotype. The chain employs TRBV11-1 and TRBJ1-1; D gene uncertain. This CDR3 contains 13 residues. V was trimmed by 3 bases and J by 4 bases, leaving 9 bases between them. Per the germline V gene, CDR1 is SGHAT and CDR2 is FQDESV (reference sequence). The CDR3 here is CASSLGWGTEAFF. In nucleotides, the CDR3 is TGTGCCAGCAGCTTGGGGTGGGGCACTGAAGCTTTCTTT.

This clonotype was counted many times. This chain uses TRBV30 with TRBJ2-2; 7 bases fit TRBD2. V shed 7 bases, J shed 1 base, and the junction held 3 bases outside the gene matches. The V gene's germline CDR1 is GTSNPN and CDR2 SVGIG (reference sequence). The CDR3 covers 13 residues. CDR3 region: CASTGGNTGELFF. For the CDR3, the DNA is TGTGCCTCCACGGGAGGGAACACCGGGGAGCTGTTTTTT.

This clonotype has a count of ten or more. This rearrangement joins TRBV29-1 to TRBJ1-5; no clear D. Trimming took off 1 base at V and 1 base at J, with 5 bases between the two ends. Germline V lookup: CDR1 SQVTM, CDR2 ANQGSEA. The length of the CDR3 is 13 residues. As DNA, the CDR3 is TGCAGCGTTGAAGTCGGAAGCAATCAGCCCCAGCATTTT. Translated: CSVEVGSNQPQHF.